The 5 T cell receptor beta chains below all came from one sample that was sequenced in a study of shared clonotypes between healthy human individuals. The method was immunoSEQ multiplex PCR; TCRdb's version includes in-frame clones alone and lacks a portion of them. The sample includes about 1.5 million clones, approximately 98% of them seen just once. The sequenced material came from naive CD4+ T cells sorted from blood. Subset noted: CD45RA+ positively selected. All receptors come from a man aged 25 to 40 in good health.

The rearrangement uses TRBV14 and TRBJ2-6, with D possibly TRBD1 on 5 matching bases. The CDR3 contains 20 residues. The V end lost 0 bases, the J end lost 0 bases, and 18 bases lay between the germline ends. Germline lookup yields CDR1 SGHDN and CDR2 FVKESK. The CDR3 DNA sequence: TGTGCCAGCAGCCAAGATTCACTGACAGTTTTCTTCTCTGGGGCCAACGTCCTGACTTTC. The encoded protein is CASSQDSLTVFFSGANVLTF.

The J gene is TRBJ2-5, the V gene TRBV27; D unresolved. Germline V gene sequence: CDR1 MNHEY, CDR2 SMNVEV (reference sequence). This CDR3 comprises 14 residues. Trimming took 2 bases from V and 2 from J, leaving 9 bases between them. CDR3 sequence: CASSLTGRQETQYF. CDR3 coding DNA: TGTGCCAGCAGTTTAACGGGCCGACAAGAGACCCAGTACTTC.

This rearrangement joins TRBV5-4 to TRBJ1-1; D is unresolved. CDR3 size: 15 residues. Germline V lookup: CDR1 SGHNT, CDR2 YYREEE (reference sequence). Trimming cost V 4 bases and J 4 bases, with 17 bases left between them. In nucleotides, the CDR3 is TGTGCCAGCAGCCCTGGAGGCCGGGTGAGCACTGAAGCTTTCTTT. It translates to CASSPGGRVSTEAFF.

The rearrangement uses TRBV25-1 and TRBJ2-5; TRBD2 is a possible D gene (5 bases). This CDR3 spans 15 amino acids. The germline gives CDR1 MGHDK, CDR2 SYGVNS. The V end was cut by 5 bases, the J end by 3 bases, with 16 bases between. CDR3 sequence: CASSRTGVAKETQYF. The CDR3 DNA reads as TGTGCCAGCAGTCGAACTGGGGTAGCGAAAGAGACCCAGTACTTC.

The J gene is TRBJ2-5, the V gene TRBV7-9, with D possibly being TRBD1 or TRBD2 (5 bases each). The CDR3 loop spans 16 amino acids. V lost 3 bases to trimming and J lost 4 bases, with 18 bases between them. Germline-derived CDR1 and CDR2 are SEHNR and FQNEAQ (reference sequence). The CDR3 coding sequence is TGTGCCAGCAGCTTGCCCGGGACGCCGGGGTTAGAGACCCAGTACTTC. Translation: CASSLPGTPGLETQYF.